Listed here are 30 T cell receptor beta chains from one sample, sequenced in a study of Graves' ophthalmopathy and Graves' hyperthyroidism. As the template, RNA transcripts were used to amplify TCR beta CDR3 regions. The first round was an RT-PCR with HTBI primers, and the second round was a multiplex PCR. TCRdb re-called the multiplex PCR reads through MiXCR, storing one row per CDR3 protein. The sample has more than 45,000 distinct CDR3 sequences, 50% seen once. Sequencing used peripheral blood. The source is an adult man with Graves' ophthalmopathy.

As to this clonotype: A much larger clone is a single base away; this may be a read error. The rearrangement uses TRBV28 and TRBJ2-3; no definite D call. CDR3 length: 14 residues. CDR1 is MDHEN and CDR2 is SYDVKM in the germline V gene. V lost 5 bases and J 4 bases, leaving 13 bases between the germline ends. The CDR3 DNA follows: TGTGCCAGCAGTCTCCCTCCAGATTCAGATACGCAGTATTTT. This translates into CASSLPPDSDTQYF. Filled out from reference TRBV28 and TRBJ2-3, the complete variable domain reads DVKVTQSSRYLVKRTGEKVFLECVQDMDHENMFWYRQDPGLGLRLIYFSYDVKMKEKGDIPEGYSVSREKKERFSLILESASTNQTSMYLCASSLPPDSDTQYFGPGTRLTVL.

J is TRBJ1-4 and V is TRBV7-9; TRBD1 matches 7 bases. The CDR3 runs 15 residues. Germline V gene data show CDR1 as SEHNR and CDR2 as FQNEAQ (reference sequence). The V segment lost 5 bases and the J segment 4 bases; nucleotides outside the gene matches: 7. The CDR3 is CASSPETGNNEKLFF. DNA for the CDR3: TGTGCCAGCAGCCCCGAGACAGGGAATAATGAAAAACTGTTTTTT.

This clonotype was seen more than once but under ten times. This sequence joins TRBV20-1 and TRBJ1-2; D is ambiguous. Germline CDR1 DFQATT, CDR2 SNEGSKA (reference sequence). This CDR3 has 13 residues. V was cut by 0 bases and J by 2 bases, with 7 bases left in between. CDR3 sequence (DNA): TGCAGTGCTAGAGACAGGTCGAACTATGGCTACACCTTC. It encodes CSARDRSNYGYTF.

This clonotype has at least ten counts. The chain employs TRBV7-9 and TRBJ2-3; 7 bases agree with TRBD2. The germline gives CDR1 SEHNR, CDR2 FQNEAQ (reference sequence). CDR3 length: 16 amino acids. Germline trimming cut 4 bases from V and 2 bases from J; bases unmatched to any gene: 9. The CDR3 here is CASSYPTGTITDTQYF. CDR3 bases: TGTGCCAGCAGCTATCCGACCGGGACTATCACAGATACGCAGTATTTT.

This clonotype was seen only once. The chain uses TRBV9 and TRBJ2-7; TRBD2 matches at 14 bases. Trimming at V came to 4 bases and at J to 5 bases, leaving 8 bases not matched to a gene. Germline CDR1 reads SGDLS; CDR2 reads YYNGEE. The CDR3 covers 16 residues. The CDR3 reads CASSSGTSGRGNEQYF. The DNA for the CDR3 is TGTGCCAGCAGCTCTGGGACTAGCGGGAGAGGTAACGAGCAGTACTTC.

Points on this clonotype: Lacking the conserved final phenylalanine or tryptophan, this CDR3 likely reflects a read error. This chain connects TRBV5-1 to TRBJ2-3; 11 bases are a match to TRBD1. The CDR3 sequence is 15 residues long. CDR1 and CDR2 (germline): SGHRS, YFSETQ. After removal of 1 base from V and 6 bases from J, the junction contained 4 bases not matched to a gene. Written as DNA, the CDR3 is TGCGCCAGCAGCTTGCTGGGACAGGGGGTGGATACGCAGTATGTT. Encoded protein: CASSLLGQGVDTQYV.

This rearrangement joins TRBV20-1 to TRBJ2-3; weak D call: TRBD1 (6 bases). The V gene's germline CDR1 is DFQATT and CDR2 SNEGSKA (reference sequence). The CDR3 is 14 residues long. V lost 5 bases to trimming and J lost 6 bases, with 18 bases between them. This chain's CDR3 is CSADQTGSGDTQYF. Written as DNA, the CDR3 is TGCAGTGCTGACCAGACAGGCTCAGGCGATACGCAGTATTTT.

This clonotype was detected a few times. The rearrangement uses TRBV24-1 and TRBJ1-5; unclear D gene. V lost 7 bases and J 2 bases, leaving 14 bases between the germline ends. In germline, CDR1 is KGHDR, CDR2 SFDVKD. The CDR3 contains 15 residues. The CDR3 DNA reads TGTGCCACCAGCCGCGGGCCTTATGGCAATCAGCCCCAGCATTTT. Translating it yields CATSRGPYGNQPQHF.

Concerning this clonotype: A read error is possible here, since a much larger clone lies one base away. V gene TRBV6-1 combines with J gene TRBJ1-2; TRBD1 agrees at 8 bases. This CDR3 spans 16 amino acids. Germline CDR1 and CDR2: MNHNS and SASEGT. The CDR3: CASSEFQGAANYGCTF. As DNA, the CDR3 is TGTGCCAGCAGTGAATTTCAGGGGGCGGCTAACTATGGCTGCACCTTC.

The rearrangement uses TRBV9 and TRBJ2-2; no clear D gene. The V gene's germline CDR1 is SGDLS and CDR2 YYNGEE. The CDR3 runs 10 residues. Trimming shortened V by 2 bases and J by 11 bases, and 4 bases separated the two germline ends. This CDR3 reads CASSVSELFF. The CDR3 bases are TGTGCCAGCAGCGTTTCAGAGCTGTTTTTT.

This clonotype was observed a few times. The chain employs TRBV29-1 and TRBJ1-1, with D unclear. Trimming shortened V by 5 bases and J by 4 bases, and 14 bases separated the two germline ends. CDR1 and CDR2 from the germline V gene are SQVTM and ANQGSEA. The CDR3 consists of 13 residues. In nucleotides, the CDR3 is TGCAGCGTTCCGGGCCCGAGGGCCACTGAAGCTTTCTTT. Translated: CSVPGPRATEAFF.

This clonotype was seen repeatedly, ten times or more. The chain carries TRBV3-1 and TRBJ1-6, with no clear D. Trimming pared 5 bases from V and 10 bases from J, leaving 9 bases between. The CDR3 spans 12 residues. CDR1 LGHDT and CDR2 YNNKEL come from the germline V gene (reference sequence). In DNA form, the CDR3 reads TGTGCCAGCAGCTTAGTGGAATCACCCCTCCACTTT. Its translation is CASSLVESPLHF.

Concerning this clonotype: The CDR3 end shows no conserved phenylalanine or tryptophan, and so a read error is likely. The V gene is TRBV6-5, the J gene TRBJ1-2, with a tentative D call TRBD1 (6 bases). The CDR3 spans 15 residues. Germline V gene sequence: CDR1 MNHEY, CDR2 SVGAGI. The CDR3 DNA reads as TGTGCCAGCAGTTACTCGGAGGGGGAAGACTATAGCTACACCCTC. Translation: CASSYSEGEDYSYTL.

This clonotype was seen a few times. The conserved phenylalanine or tryptophan normally closing the CDR3 is absent here, so this likely arose from a read error. Because the CDR3's place on the DNA is in doubt, the DNA is left out and the CDR3 is given as listed by TCRdb. The CDR3 loop is CASSPSFRVA. This chain joins TRBV12-3 or TRBV12-4 and TRBJ1-3. The CDR3 extends over 10 residues, inclusive of both ends.

This clonotype was recorded at least ten times. The chain is built from TRBV6-5 and TRBJ1-2; maybe TRBD1 (6 bases). This CDR3 comprises 13 residues. V lost 5 bases and J lost 2, with 9 bases in between. Germline V gene lookup returns CDR1 MNHEY and CDR2 SVGAGI. CDR3 loop: CASSLGQNYGYTF. The CDR3 DNA is TGTGCCAGCAGTCTTGGACAGAACTATGGCTACACCTTC.

This chain links TRBV9 with TRBJ1-3; D is unresolved. CDR1 is SGDLS, CDR2 YYNGEE, per germline. CDR3 length equals 13 residues. Trimming cost V 2 bases and J 2 bases, with 5 bases left between them. The CDR3: CASSVTPGNTIYF. CDR3 DNA: TGTGCCAGCAGCGTGACGCCTGGAAACACCATATATTTT.

CDR3 sequence: CASRTSGVSGTQYF. The CDR3 region has the DNA TGTGCCAGCAGGACTAGCGGGGTGTCAGGTACGCAGTATTTT. The V and J genes are TRBV2 and TRBJ2-3, with 11 bases that match TRBD2. Unmatched junction bases numbered 7, after V lost 6 bases and J lost 8 bases. The germline CDR1 and CDR2 sequences are SNHLY and FYNNEI. The CDR3 totals 14 residues.

This chain uses TRBV12-3 or TRBV12-4 with TRBJ1-2; the match to TRBD1 covers 11 bases. The CDR3 loop spans 14 amino acids. Trimming cost V 5 bases and J 7 bases; bases outside gene matches: 6. The CDR3 loop reads CASSAPGQGGGYTF. CDR3 DNA: TGTGCCAGCAGTGCTCCGGGACAGGGGGGTGGCTACACCTTC.

For this clonotype: Relative to the germline gene, one junction end is altered; a read error may explain this. The chain recombines TRBV10-3 with TRBJ2-1, with a possible D match to TRBD2 (6 bases). Germline V gene lookup returns CDR1 ENHRY and CDR2 SYGVKD. This CDR3 region has 11 residues. In DNA, the CDR3 is TGTGCCATCAAGGACTACTATGAGCAGTTCTTC. Translating gives CAIKDYYEQFF.

This clonotype was recorded at least ten times. The DNA for the CDR3 is TGTGCCAGCAGTTTAGGGGGGCGAGGCTACACCTTC. Protein product: CASSLGGRGYTF. The chain combines TRBV12-3 or TRBV12-4 with TRBJ1-2; weak D call: TRBD1 (6 bases). This CDR3 is built from 12 residues. The V gene lost 1 base and the J gene lost 8 bases, with 8 bases spanning the gap.

This clonotype was counted many times. The chain combines TRBV2 with TRBJ1-1; a possible D gene is TRBD1 (5 bases). The germline gives CDR1 SNHLY, CDR2 FYNNEI. This CDR3 region has 14 residues. Trimming pared 5 bases from V and 4 bases from J, leaving 14 bases between. CDR3 loop: CASSFQTGGTEAFF. CDR3 nucleotides: TGTGCCAGCAGTTTTCAAACGGGGGGCACTGAAGCTTTCTTT.

This clonotype was observed many times. The chain links TRBV27 to TRBJ1-2, with 9 bases lining up with TRBD1. The CDR3 length is 13 residues. The V gene end was trimmed by 6 bases and the J gene end by 6 bases; junction bases not matched to a gene: 5. CDR1 and CDR2 (germline): MNHEY, SMNVEV (reference sequence). The CDR3, as DNA: TGTGCCAGCAGAATTCGGACAGGGGATGGCTACACCTTC. This encodes CASRIRTGDGYTF.

This chain uses TRBV20-1 with TRBJ2-3; D may correspond to TRBD1 or TRBD2 (5 bases each). CDR1 is DFQATT, CDR2 SNEGSKA, per germline (reference sequence). The germline V and J ends were trimmed by 7 bases and 2 bases, with 7 bases remaining between them. CDR3 size: 11 residues. The CDR3 loop reads CSGGTTDTQYF. The CDR3 DNA is TGCAGTGGGGGGACCACAGATACGCAGTATTTT.

The chain employs TRBV2 and TRBJ2-3; a possible D gene is TRBD1 (6 bases). The CDR3 is 14 amino acids. V shed 6 bases and J shed 3 bases, with 13 bases lying between them. Germline V gene sequence: CDR1 SNHLY, CDR2 FYNNEI. CDR3 residues: CASRTRTETDTQYF. The DNA for the CDR3 is TGTGCCAGCAGGACGCGGACAGAAACAGATACGCAGTATTTT.

Only one count was recorded for this clonotype. The chain combines TRBV9 with TRBJ1-1, with D tentatively TRBD1 (5 bases). The CDR3 length is 12 residues. V shed 4 bases and J shed 7 bases, with 11 bases lying between them. CDR1 and CDR2 (germline): SGDLS, YYNGEE. In DNA, the CDR3 is TGTGCCAGCAGCTGGGACTACAATGAAGCTTTCTTT. It codes for CASSWDYNEAFF. The full variable domain, rest sourced from reference TRBV9 and TRBJ1-1, is DSGVTQTPKHLITATGQRVTLRCSPRSGDLSVYWYQQSLDQGLQFLIQYYNGEERAKGNILERFSAQQFPDLHSELNLSSLELGDSALYFCASSWDYNEAFFGQGTRLTVV.

This clonotype has at least ten counts. The rearrangement joins TRBV10-3 to TRBJ2-1, with 10 positions matching TRBD2. This CDR3 has 15 amino acids. CDR1 is ENHRY, CDR2 SYGVKD, per germline. The trim removed 2 bases at V and 6 bases at J, leaving 4 bases unmatched. In nucleotides, the CDR3 is TGTGCCATCAGTGAGAGGGTAGCGGGGGGCAATGAGCAGTTCTTC. It encodes CAISERVAGGNEQFF.

Ten or more counts support this clonotype. The chain combines TRBV19 with TRBJ1-2, with 7 bases identical to TRBD1. This CDR3 contains 15 residues. The V segment lost 5 bases and the J segment 8 bases; nucleotides outside the gene matches: 14. Germline V gene data show CDR1 as LNHDA and CDR2 as SQIVND (reference sequence). CDR3: CASSSANRGRGGYTF. For the CDR3, the DNA is TGTGCCAGTAGTTCTGCCAACAGGGGTAGAGGCGGCTACACCTTC.

The chain employs TRBV13 and TRBJ1-4; D is undetermined. Trimming shortened V by 0 bases and J by 0 bases, and 8 bases separated the two germline ends. The germline V gene encodes CDR1 PRHDT and CDR2 FYEKMQ (reference sequence). The CDR3 length is 16 residues. CDR3 sequence reads: CASSLGLNSTNEKLFF. CDR3 nucleotides: TGTGCCAGCAGCTTAGGCCTAAATTCAACTAATGAAAAACTGTTTTTT.

This clonotype was counted at least ten times. This chain links TRBV14 with TRBJ1-6; D remains ambiguous. With 2 bases removed from V and 7 bases from J, the gap between germline ends came to 0 bases. This CDR3 has 11 residues. Germline loops: CDR1 SGHDN, CDR2 FVKESK. CDR3 nucleotides: TGTGCCAGCAGCCAAAATTCACCCCTCCACTTT. Its protein product is CASSQNSPLHF.

This chain uses TRBV20-1 with TRBJ2-7; tentatively, D is TRBD1 (6 bases). In germline, CDR1 is DFQATT, CDR2 SNEGSKA (reference sequence). The CDR3 has 13 amino acids. V lost 3 bases to trimming and J lost 0 bases, with 9 bases between them. The CDR3 DNA sequence: TGCAGTGCTAGGACAGGCGGCTCCTACGAGCAGTACTTC. Its translation: CSARTGGSYEQYF.